This T cell receptor beta chain was documented in a study of blood T cell repertoires in COVID-19. Study-wide context: The origin of the acute and convalescent COVID-19 samples was the United States, Italy and Spain. PBMCs, B-cell-depleted T cells, or T cells provided the cDNA or gDNA that made up the material.

The CDR3 has 19 residues. V gave up 0 bases and J gave up 6 bases; unmatched junction bases: 16. Original analysis: Amplification from reference gene primers served as the basis for estimated nucleated cell counts. TCRdb's copy holds only in-frame clones and misses some; the assay was immunoSEQ multiplex PCR. That table is the source of V, J and clone size, and D and trimming were worked out from the DNA. The table shows 150,000 or so clones, with 88% occurring only once. The receptor's source is a man between 60 and 75 years old with acute or convalescent COVID-19. Sequencing used peripheral blood. V and J are TRBV5-3 and TRBJ1-1; TRBD1 aligns across 11 bases. TRBV5-3 is reported as an ORF; its role is uncertain. Here the CDR3 reads CARSLAHKKFPGQGAEAFF. DNA for the CDR3: TGTGCCAGAAGCTTGGCCCACAAAAAATTCCCGGGACAGGGGGCTGAAGCTTTCTTT.